These 12 T cell receptor beta chains originate from one sample sequenced in a study of beta chain features in type 1 diabetes. Findings of the study overall: All four CD4+ subsets of Type 1 diabetes patients contained TCRB CDR3s that were moderately but significantly shorter.

Their antigens are not known. The whole isolated RNA underwent reverse transcription, so sequencing captured expressed TCRB transcripts. Profiled with immunoSEQ multiplex PCR; TCRdb holds only in-frame clones, not every one. The sample lists some 250,000 clones; around 9.9% were seen once. What was sequenced was naive CD4+ T cells from blood. Receptors were obtained from a man under 40 with type 1 diabetes.

As to this clone: One junction end does not reproduce the germline sequence, and a read error may be involved. Other DNA sequences in this specimen translate into the identical CDR3. The chain combines TRBV13 with TRBJ2-3; maybe TRBD2 (5 bases). The CDR3 length is 17 residues. The germline gives CDR1 PRHDT, CDR2 FYEKMQ (reference sequence). CDR3 DNA: TGTGCCAGCAGCTTAAGCTACCGGGATGCCAGGCCAGATACGCAGTACTTT. It yields the protein CASSLSYRDARPDTQYF.

The chain combines TRBV29-1 with TRBJ2-3, with D possibly TRBD2 on 6 matching bases. CDR3 size: 14 residues. Trimming shortened V by 6 bases and J by 2 bases, and 15 bases separated the two germline ends. Germline assignment: CDR1 SQVTM and CDR2 ANQGSEA. Written as DNA, the CDR3 is TGCAGCGTCGACGCAATAGCGGTCACAGATACGCAGTATTTT. It codes for CSVDAIAVTDTQYF.

This clone was observed a few times. This chain uses TRBV25-1 with TRBJ2-7, with 8 positions matching TRBD1. The CDR3 has 13 amino acids. The V segment lost 6 bases and the J segment 2 bases; nucleotides outside the gene matches: 3. CDR1 and CDR2 (germline): MGHDK, SYGVNS. CDR3 residues: CASRATGAYEQYF. In DNA form, the CDR3 reads TGTGCCAGCAGGGCGACAGGGGCCTACGAGCAGTACTTC.

V and J are TRBV5-4 and TRBJ2-5; 10 bases fit TRBD1. Germline trimming cut 3 bases from V and 0 bases from J; bases unmatched to any gene: 5. Germline-derived CDR1 and CDR2 are SGHNT and YYREEE (reference sequence). The CDR3 contains 16 residues. CDR3 sequence reads: CASSWGGQGNQETQYF. The CDR3 DNA reads TGTGCCAGCAGCTGGGGGGGACAGGGGAACCAAGAGACCCAGTACTTC.

CDR3 bases: TGTGCCAGCTCACCGGGACTTTTGTACGAGCAGTACTTC. Amino acids: CASSPGLLYEQYF. The J gene is TRBJ2-7, the V gene TRBV18; weak D call: TRBD2 (6 bases). V gave up 3 bases and J gave up 4 bases, with 10 bases separating them. The CDR3 is 13 residues long. Germline assignment: CDR1 KGHSH and CDR2 LQKENI.

There are a few counts of this clone. The V call is TRBV5-1, the J call TRBJ1-1; 7 nucleotides line up with TRBD1. The CDR3 totals 15 residues. Germline CDR1 SGHRS, CDR2 YFSETQ. After removal of 5 bases from V and 2 bases from J, the junction contained 9 bases not matched to a gene. The CDR3 DNA follows: TGCGCCAGCAGGGGGACAGTGTCCACCAACACTGAAGCTTTCTTT. Protein sequence: CASRGTVSTNTEAFF.

The V call is TRBV15, the J call TRBJ2-3; TRBD1 matches 7 bases. The CDR3 covers 15 residues. Losses at the gene ends were 0 bases for V and 3 bases for J; bases not matched to a gene: 3. The germline gives CDR1 LNHNV, CDR2 YYDKDF (reference sequence). CDR3 bases: TGTGCCACCAGCAGAGAGAGGGACAGAACAGATACGCAGTATTTT. Residues: CATSRERDRTDTQYF.

The CDR3 DNA reads TGTGCCAGCAGCTTATTGGTAGGAGGATCCAATGAGCAGTTCTTC. Protein product: CASSLLVGGSNEQFF. This sequence joins TRBV7-2 and TRBJ2-1, with D tentatively TRBD2 (5 bases). Germline CDR1 and CDR2: SGHTA and FQGNSA. V lost 2 bases, J lost 6 bases, and 14 bases lay in between. CDR3 length equals 15 residues.

This clone was counted a few times. The chain couples TRBV5-1 to TRBJ2-7; TRBD1 matches 9 bases. This CDR3 region has 15 residues. CDR1 SGHRS and CDR2 YFSETQ come from the germline V gene. V trimming: 4 bases; J trimming: 4 bases; junction bases outside the gene matches: 9. In DNA form, the CDR3 reads TGCGCCAGCAGCCCTTTGGGACAGGGCTTATACGAGCAGTACTTC. Its translation is CASSPLGQGLYEQYF. Full variable domain (missing parts from reference TRBV5-1 and TRBJ2-7): KAGVTQTPRYLIKTRGQQVTLSCSPISGHRSVSWYQQTPGQGLQFLFEYFSETQRNKGNFPGRFSGRQFSNSRSEMNVSTLELGDSALYLCASSPLGQGLYEQYFGPGTRLTVT.

This rearrangement joins TRBV7-2 to TRBJ2-7; 7 bases align to TRBD1. The CDR3 is 16 residues long. CDR1 is SGHTA, CDR2 FQGNSA, per germline. V lost 2 bases to trimming and J lost 5 bases; unmatched junction nucleotides: 12. CDR3 coding DNA: TGTGCCAGCAGCTTACGAACGGGACAGCGAGGGAACGAGCAGTACTTC. The encoded protein is CASSLRTGQRGNEQYF.

The V and J genes are TRBV14 and TRBJ2-1; 8 nucleotides agree with TRBD2. Germline values: CDR1 SGHDN, CDR2 FVKESK. V was clipped by 0 bases and J by 7 bases; unmatched bases: 5. The CDR3 length is 15 residues. Here the CDR3 DNA reads TGTGCCAGCAGCCAAGACCGGGGGGGTAGGAATGAGCAGTTCTTC. This sequence encodes CASSQDRGGRNEQFF.

This clone was seen a handful of times. A junction end diverges from the germline sequence, so it may reflect a read error. This chain links TRBV6-6 with TRBJ1-5; D gene unclear. CDR3 length: 15 residues. Germline CDR1 and CDR2: MNHNY and SVGAGI (reference sequence). The CDR3 here is CASSPVGASNQAQHF. The CDR3 region has the DNA TGTGCCAGCAGTCCCGTGGGTGCTTCGAATCAGGCCCAGCATTTT.